This T cell receptor (beta chain) derives from a study of metastatic and nonmetastatic thyroid tumors (TCRdb year 2020). Broadly, across the study: Repertoires were compared across peripheral blood and tumor or nodule tissue samples from malignant and benign thyroid patients.

The CDR3, cysteine through phenylalanine, is 11 amino acids long. CDR3 DNA is the only sequence kept; it has 33 bases, read in frame from the first base. CDR1 is given as SGHTA and CDR2 as FQGNSA, both from the germline V gene. V loses 5 bases of germline sequence and J loses 2 bases, and the interval between the two ends is 1 base. This clone has just a few counts. It has no known antigen specificity. Per-base quality was not reported, and no clone a single base away is much larger than it. No patient had received any treatment before thyroid surgery. The study retrospectively analysed patient clinical samples collected from the early 2010s to the late 2010s using T-cell receptor beta sequencing. The library was prepared using PCR. Sequencing relied on an Illumina HiSeq 4000. High-throughput sequencing was used to profile the TCR beta-chain CDR3 region of every patient. Concerning the study's data processing: Drawing on CDR3 differences between clinicopathological groups, the researchers built a classifier meant to tell apart patients with distant-metastatic papillary thyroid cancer. Repertoire diversity was assessed with the Shannon index, and tumor-blood repertoire similarity with the Morisita-Horn index. The public sequencing data were trimmed at Q25 with fastp and processed into clonotypes with MiXCR by TCRdb, which kept only in-frame beta chains. The V and J calls were determined by TCRdb, not by the authors. The sample yields 45,000 to 50,000 clones; over 20% were counted once. The biggest ten clones account for 3.8% of the sample.

General study outcomes and caveats: In both blood and tumor samples, TCR beta diversity was reported to be significantly higher in malignant tumors than in benign nodules.

The rearranged chain carries TRBV7-2 and TRBJ2-1; the D segment cannot be called with confidence. The receptor was derived from a male donor with papillary thyroid cancer or a benign thyroid nodule (not recorded which). Some clones in this sample may be carry-over from other donors' samples. The source material was blood. The CDR3 corresponds to CASSPYNEQFF. The DNA sequence is as follows: TGTGCCAGCAGCCCCTACAATGAGCAGTTCTTC.